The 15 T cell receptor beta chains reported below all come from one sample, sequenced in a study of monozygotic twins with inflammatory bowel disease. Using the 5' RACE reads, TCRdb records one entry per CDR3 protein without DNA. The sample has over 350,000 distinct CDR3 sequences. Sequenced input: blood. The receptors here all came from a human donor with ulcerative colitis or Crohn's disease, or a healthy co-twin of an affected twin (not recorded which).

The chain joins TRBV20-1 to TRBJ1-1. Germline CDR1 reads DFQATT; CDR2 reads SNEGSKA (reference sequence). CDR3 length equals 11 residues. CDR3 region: CSASHGTEAFF.

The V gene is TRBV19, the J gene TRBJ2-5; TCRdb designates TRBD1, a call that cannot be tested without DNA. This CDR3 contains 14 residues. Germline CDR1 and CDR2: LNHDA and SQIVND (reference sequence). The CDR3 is CASSPRGRGETQYF.

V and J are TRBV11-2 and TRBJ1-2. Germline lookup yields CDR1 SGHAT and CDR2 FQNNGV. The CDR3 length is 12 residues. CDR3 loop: CASSLADYGYTF.

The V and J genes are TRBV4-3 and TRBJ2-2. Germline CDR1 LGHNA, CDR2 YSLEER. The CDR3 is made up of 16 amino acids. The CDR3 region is CASSQETPKNTGELFF.

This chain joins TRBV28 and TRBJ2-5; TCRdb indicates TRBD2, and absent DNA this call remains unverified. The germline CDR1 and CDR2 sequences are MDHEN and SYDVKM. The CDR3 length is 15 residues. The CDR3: CASTAGTSGGETQYF.

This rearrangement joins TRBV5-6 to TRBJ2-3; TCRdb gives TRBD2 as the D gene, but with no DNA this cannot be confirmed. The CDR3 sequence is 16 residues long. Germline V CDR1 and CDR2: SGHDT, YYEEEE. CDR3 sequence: CASSREASGDTDTQYF.

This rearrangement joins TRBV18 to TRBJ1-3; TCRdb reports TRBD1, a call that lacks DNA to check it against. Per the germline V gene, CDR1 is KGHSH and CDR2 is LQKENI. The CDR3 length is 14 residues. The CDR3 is CASSPGPSGNTIYF.

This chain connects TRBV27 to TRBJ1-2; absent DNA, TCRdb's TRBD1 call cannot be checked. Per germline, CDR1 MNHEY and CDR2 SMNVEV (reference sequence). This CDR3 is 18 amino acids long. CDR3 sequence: CASSLQGFFGGRDYGYTF.

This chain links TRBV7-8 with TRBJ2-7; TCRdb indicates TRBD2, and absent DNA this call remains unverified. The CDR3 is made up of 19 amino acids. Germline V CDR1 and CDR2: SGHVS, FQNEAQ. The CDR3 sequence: CASSFGLAFSKQSSYEQYF. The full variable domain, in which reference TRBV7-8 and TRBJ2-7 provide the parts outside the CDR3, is GAGVSQSPRYKVAKRGQDVALRCDPISGHVSLFWYQQALGQGPEFLTYFQNEAQLDKSGLPSDRFFAERPEGSVSTLKIQRTQQEDSAVYLCASSFGLAFSKQSSYEQYFGPGTRLTVT.

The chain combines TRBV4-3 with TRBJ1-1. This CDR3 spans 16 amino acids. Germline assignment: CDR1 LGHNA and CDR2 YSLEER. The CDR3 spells CASSHLGGNMNTEAFF.

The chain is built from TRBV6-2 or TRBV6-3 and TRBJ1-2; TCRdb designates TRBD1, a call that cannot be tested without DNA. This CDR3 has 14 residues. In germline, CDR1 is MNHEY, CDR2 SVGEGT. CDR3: CASSFQAGGFGYTF.

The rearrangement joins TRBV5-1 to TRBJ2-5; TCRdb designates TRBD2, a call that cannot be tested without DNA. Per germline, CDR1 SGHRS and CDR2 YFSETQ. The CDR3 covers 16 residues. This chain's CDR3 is CASSLGVAGAQETQYF.

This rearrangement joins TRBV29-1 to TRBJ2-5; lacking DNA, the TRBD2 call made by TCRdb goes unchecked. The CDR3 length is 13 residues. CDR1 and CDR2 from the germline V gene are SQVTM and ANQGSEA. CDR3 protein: CSVEVTRQETQYF.

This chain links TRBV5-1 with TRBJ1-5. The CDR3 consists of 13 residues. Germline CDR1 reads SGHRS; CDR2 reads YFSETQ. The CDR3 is CASSRDSNQPQHF.

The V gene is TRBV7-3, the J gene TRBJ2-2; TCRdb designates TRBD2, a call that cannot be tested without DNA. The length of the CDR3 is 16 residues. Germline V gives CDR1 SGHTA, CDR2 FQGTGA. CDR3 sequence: CASSLTPGLASGELFF.